A selection of T cell receptor beta chains follows, all from one sample in a study of cytomegalovirus exposure and HLA in healthy donors. The assay was immunoSEQ multiplex PCR, and TCRdb's table has in-frame clones only and misses some. This table holds tens of thousands of clones, about 80% found once. The source material was PBMCs. The origin of the receptors is a male donor in good health and CMV-seronegative. Both conserved end residues are part of each CDR3. D genes are given only for firm matches. Rows give clone size only sometimes, using once, few, many, or a class for an expanded clone.

size | J | V | D | CDR3 | DNA
- | TRBJ2-7 | TRBV10-3 | - | CAISESMGHEQYF | TGTGCCATCAGTGAGTCGATGGGCCACGAGCAGTACTTC
few | TRBJ2-1 | TRBV9 | TRBD1 | CASSVAGGAAGNEQFF | TGTGCCAGCAGCGTGGCAGGGGGCGCGGCGGGGAATGAGCAGTTCTTC
few | TRBJ1-5 | TRBV28 | TRBD1 | CASSSRQGSTNQPQHF | TGTGCCAGCAGTTCCCGACAGGGGAGCACCAATCAGCCCCAGCATTTT
- | TRBJ2-1 | TRBV6-1 | - | CASSDGVLAPSYNEQFF | TGTGCCAGCAGTGATGGAGTATTAGCGCCTTCCTACAATGAGCAGTTCTTC
few | TRBJ2-7 | TRBV28 | - | CASGDNYEQYF | TGTGCCAGCGGCGACAACTACGAGCAGTACTTC
- | TRBJ1-1 | TRBV10-3 | - | CASSRDKITEAFF | TGTGCCAGTTCGAGGGATAAAATTACTGAAGCTTTCTTT
- | TRBJ2-2 | TRBV2 | - | CASRQGGYTGELFF | TGTGCCAGCAGACAGGGCGGTTACACCGGGGAGCTGTTTTTT
- | TRBJ2-1 | TRBV29-1 | TRBD1 | CSTSGTGVNEQFF | TGCAGCACCAGCGGGACAGGGGTCAATGAGCAGTTCTTC
- | TRBJ1-1 | TRBV5-1 | - | CASSSARWNTEAFF | TGCGCCAGCAGCTCGGCCAGGTGGAACACTGAAGCTTTCTTT
- | TRBJ1-2 | TRBV7-9 | - | CASSLVRQATNYGYTF | TGTGCCAGCAGCTTAGTCCGACAGGCGACTAACTATGGCTACACCTTC
- | TRBJ2-5 | TRBV19 | TRBD2 | CASRRAGEETQYF | TGTGCCAGTAGGAGAGCGGGAGAAGAGACCCAGTACTTC
- | TRBJ2-2 | TRBV6-1 | - | CASTAGMNTGELFF | TGTGCCAGCACCGCAGGGATGAACACCGGGGAGCTGTTTTTT
few | TRBJ2-7 | TRBV28 | - | CASRRPGQDYYEQYF | TGTGCCAGCCGCCGACCGGGACAAGACTACTACGAGCAGTACTTC
- | TRBJ1-4 | TRBV18 | - | CASSPTGSSKLFF | TGTGCCAGCTCACCAACCGGGTCCAGCAAACTGTTTTTT
- | TRBJ1-1 | TRBV28 | TRBD1 | CASSSPWDSENTEAFF | TGTGCCAGCAGCTCCCCCTGGGACAGCGAGAACACTGAAGCTTTCTTT
- | TRBJ2-2 | TRBV5-1 | - | CASSPAGSTGELFF | TGCGCCAGCAGCCCGGCCGGGTCCACCGGGGAGCTGTTTTTT
few | TRBJ1-1 | TRBV7-9 | TRBD1 | CASSLPRDRPMNTEAFF | TGTGCCAGCAGCTTGCCCCGGGACAGACCGATGAACACTGAAGCTTTCTTT
once | TRBJ1-3 | TRBV5-4 | - | CASSSPEQGLSGNTIYF | TGTGCCAGCAGCTCACCGGAACAGGGCCTCTCTGGAAACACCATATATTTT
- | TRBJ1-1 | TRBV19 | - | CASSTTDRTEAFF | TGTGCCAGTAGTACGACTGACAGGACTGAAGCTTTCTTT
- | TRBJ2-7 | TRBV27 | - | CASSSNYEQYF | TGTGCCAGCAGTTCCAACTACGAGCAGTACTTC
- | TRBJ1-4 | TRBV4-3 | - | CASSHQGRERKLFF | TGCGCCAGCAGCCACCAAGGACGGGAACGAAAACTGTTTTTT
few | TRBJ2-7 | TRBV19 | TRBD1 | CASSISLGQGHEQYF | TGTGCCAGTAGTATCTCTTTGGGACAGGGGCACGAGCAGTACTTC
- | TRBJ1-4 | TRBV7-9 | TRBD1 | CASSVSGGNEKLFF | TGTGCCAGCAGCGTCTCAGGGGGTAATGAAAAACTGTTTTTT
- | TRBJ1-5 | TRBV19 | - | CASSITQGSQPQHF | TGTGCCAGTAGTATAACCCAGGGGTCTCAGCCCCAGCATTTT
- | TRBJ2-7 | TRBV9 | - | CASSGPRGGSSVEQYF | TGTGCCAGCAGCGGACCCCGGGGAGGCTCCTCGGTCGAGCAGTACTTC
few | TRBJ1-3 | TRBV9 | TRBD1 | CASRTTGEGNTIYF | TGTGCCAGCAGAACCACAGGGGAAGGAAACACCATATATTTT
few | TRBJ2-7 | TRBV28 | - | CASSPANEQYF | TGTGCCAGCAGCCCCGCTAACGAGCAGTACTTC
- | TRBJ2-1 | TRBV9 | TRBD2 | CASSPLTSGRAVEQFF | TGTGCCAGCAGCCCTCTCACGAGCGGGAGGGCCGTTGAGCAGTTCTTC
- | TRBJ2-2 | TRBV7-8 | - | CASSLGVAGPTNTGELFF | TGTGCCAGCAGCTTAGGGGTTGCGGGGCCGACGAACACCGGGGAGCTGTTTTTT
few | TRBJ1-4 | TRBV27 | TRBD1 | CASSLSTGLPTNEKLFF | TGTGCCAGCAGTTTATCGACAGGGCTACCAACTAATGAAAAACTGTTTTTT
- | TRBJ2-5 | TRBV14 | TRBD1 | CASSHRQGMYQETQYF | TGTGCCAGCAGCCACAGACAGGGGATGTACCAAGAGACCCAGTACTTC
- | TRBJ2-4 | TRBV7-2 | TRBD1 | CASSSTGTGGAFSKNIQYF | TGTGCCAGCAGCTCCACCGGGACAGGGGGCGCGTTTAGCAAAAACATTCAGTACTTC
once | TRBJ1-3 | TRBV10-3 | - | CAISDSDKSGNTIYF | TGTGCCATCAGTGACTCGGACAAGTCTGGAAACACCATATATTTT
- | TRBJ1-2 | TRBV19 | - | CASRPRDMRGGYTF | TGTGCCTCCCGTCCCCGGGACATGCGTGGCGGCTACACCTTC
few | TRBJ2-5 | TRBV19 | TRBD1 | CASSISGQGAGETQYF | TGTGCCAGTAGTATATCGGGACAGGGGGCAGGAGAGACCCAGTACTTC